A single sample is the source of the 20 T cell receptor beta chains below, sequenced in a study of spatial heterogeneity in lung cancer. This sample's time point: blood at routine non-recurrence follow-up after resection. The input material, whole RNA from tumor, nontumor lung or frozen PBMC, was sequenced unsorted. Each CDR3 protein gets one entry after TCRdb re-called the 5' RACE reads with MiXCR. This table holds about 120,000 distinct CDR3 sequences, 12% found once. The material was PBMCs, obtained at follow-up. The origin of the receptors is a male donor with early-stage non-small cell lung cancer.

This clonotype has a handful of counts. This rearrangement joins TRBV11-2 to TRBJ2-7; D gene ambiguous. V shed 5 bases and J shed 0 bases, with 17 bases lying between them. Germline CDR1 SGHAT, CDR2 FQNNGV. The CDR3 extends over 16 amino acids. CDR3 amino acids: CASSPSLGLSSYEQYF. The CDR3 DNA follows: TGTGCCAGCAGCCCCTCATTAGGGTTGAGCTCCTACGAGCAGTACTTC. Together with reference TRBV11-2 and TRBJ2-7, the CDR3 gives the full variable domain: EAGVAQSPRYKIIEKRQSVAFWCNPISGHATLYWYQQILGQGPKLLIQFQNNGVVDDSQLPKDRFSAERLKGVDSTLKIQPAKLEDSAVYLCASSPSLGLSSYEQYFGPGTRLTVT.

V usage is TRBV20-1 and J usage is TRBJ2-1; D is tentatively TRBD1 or TRBD2 (6 bases each). Germline-derived CDR1 and CDR2 are DFQATT and SNEGSKA (reference sequence). V lost 5 bases and J 7 bases, leaving 12 bases between the germline ends. There are 12 residues in the CDR3. The CDR3 loop reads CSAPKGGNEQFF. The CDR3 DNA reads as TGCAGTGCTCCCAAGGGGGGAAATGAGCAGTTCTTC.

This clonotype has just a few counts. This chain uses TRBV20-1 with TRBJ2-3; 8 bases align to TRBD1. CDR3 length: 14 residues. Per germline, CDR1 DFQATT and CDR2 SNEGSKA (reference sequence). V trimming: 1 base; J trimming: 5 bases; junction bases outside the gene matches: 5. CDR3 loop: CSARAETGGDTQYF. CDR3 bases: TGCAGTGCTAGAGCGGAAACAGGGGGAGATACGCAGTATTTT.

This chain links TRBV20-1 with TRBJ1-1, with 9 bases identical to TRBD1. V shed 5 bases and J 1 base; nucleotides not matched to a gene: 8. This CDR3 spans 15 amino acids. The V gene's germline CDR1 is DFQATT and CDR2 SNEGSKA (reference sequence). CDR3 coding DNA: TGCAGTGCTCGGACCCAGACAGGGGGGAACACTGAAGCTTTCTTT. This encodes CSARTQTGGNTEAFF.

J is TRBJ1-1 and V is TRBV5-1; 10 nucleotides match TRBD1. Losses at the gene ends were 4 bases for V and 6 bases for J; bases not matched to a gene: 6. Germline V gives CDR1 SGHRS, CDR2 YFSETQ. The CDR3 sequence is 14 residues long. The CDR3 DNA is TGCGCCAGCAGCCTGGGACAGGGGAATCCTGAAGCTTTCTTT. Translated, it gives CASSLGQGNPEAFF.

This clonotype was recorded a few times. It is unclear where the CDR3 begins or ends on the DNA, so no DNA is shown, and the CDR3 is as TCRdb lists it. The chain couples TRBV12-3 or TRBV12-4 to TRBJ2-5; TRBD2, the D gene given by the table, was not confirmed from the DNA. Both ends counted, the CDR3 spans 13 residues. The CDR3 spells CASRDYFGETQYF.

This clonotype was observed a few times. The CDR3 spells CASSPLQNSPLHF. CDR3 nucleotides: TGTGCCAGCAGCCCATTACAGAATTCACCCCTCCACTTT. This rearrangement joins TRBV12-3 or TRBV12-4 to TRBJ1-6; no firm D call. The CDR3 length is 13 residues. Trimming cost V 6 bases and J 7 bases, with 10 bases left between them.

V is TRBV10-3 and J is TRBJ2-1; D remains ambiguous. V gave up 0 bases and J gave up 10 bases, with 7 bases separating them. In germline, CDR1 is ENHRY, CDR2 SYGVKD. The CDR3 length is 12 residues. As DNA, the CDR3 is TGTGCCATCAGTGAGTCGAACTGGGAGCAGTTCTTC. Protein: CAISESNWEQFF.

The table lists this clonotype with a few counts. The DNA of the CDR3 is TGTGCCAGCAGCTTAGTGGCGTTCGACAGCTCCTACGAGCAGTACTTC. Translating gives CASSLVAFDSSYEQYF. The rearrangement links TRBV5-5 to TRBJ2-7; D is possibly TRBD1 (5 bases). Looked up from germline, CDR1 is SGHKS and CDR2 is YYEKEE (reference sequence). V was trimmed by 2 bases and J by 0 bases, leaving 15 bases between them. This CDR3 is 16 amino acids long.

This clonotype was seen many times. The rearrangement links TRBV5-1 to TRBJ2-1; 8 nucleotides agree with TRBD2. V was clipped by 4 bases and J by 1 base; unmatched bases: 22. The CDR3 has 21 residues. Germline CDR1 reads SGHRS; CDR2 reads YFSETQ. CDR3 loop: CASSPTPRRGASLASYNEQFF. In DNA form, the CDR3 reads TGCGCCAGCAGCCCCACTCCACGGCGGGGGGCCTCTCTAGCTTCCTACAATGAGCAGTTCTTC. The whole variable domain, remainder taken from reference TRBV5-1 and TRBJ2-1, is KAGVTQTPRYLIKTRGQQVTLSCSPISGHRSVSWYQQTPGQGLQFLFEYFSETQRNKGNFPGRFSGRQFSNSRSEMNVSTLELGDSALYLCASSPTPRRGASLASYNEQFFGPGTRLTVL.

The V call is TRBV20-1, the J call TRBJ2-7, with D tentatively TRBD2 (6 bases). V lost 3 bases, J lost 0 bases, and 12 bases lay in between. Germline assignment: CDR1 DFQATT and CDR2 SNEGSKA (reference sequence). The CDR3 contains 14 residues. CDR3: CSARSLAHSYEQYF. As DNA, the CDR3 is TGCAGTGCTAGGAGTCTAGCGCACTCCTACGAGCAGTACTTC.

CDR3 loop: CASSVDPRTSYGYTF. The CDR3 nucleotides are TGTGCCAGCAGCGTAGATCCCAGGACTTCGTATGGCTACACCTTC. The chain carries TRBV9 and TRBJ1-2; D ambiguous. This CDR3 comprises 15 residues. The V and J ends lost 0 bases and 5 bases respectively, with 14 bases between them. The germline gives CDR1 SGDLS, CDR2 YYNGEE.

The chain joins TRBV5-6 to TRBJ2-1; D remains ambiguous. Germline V gene sequence: CDR1 SGHDT, CDR2 YYEEEE. This CDR3 is 14 amino acids long. With 2 bases removed from V and 0 bases from J, the gap between germline ends came to 6 bases. The CDR3 region has the DNA TGTGCCAGCAGCTTTCAACTCTCCTACAATGAGCAGTTCTTC. It specifies CASSFQLSYNEQFF.

A note on this clonotype: At one end the junction does not follow the germline gene, possibly because of a read error. This chain uses TRBV6-5 with TRBJ2-1, with 13 bases matching TRBD2. CDR1 MNHEY and CDR2 SVGAGI come from the germline V gene. The CDR3 totals 16 residues. The CDR3: CTSSSPRLAGGNEQFF. The CDR3 DNA sequence: TGTACCAGCAGTTCCCCTCGACTAGCGGGGGGCAATGAGCAGTTCTTC.

This clonotype came up many times. The chain recombines TRBV13 with TRBJ2-7; maybe TRBD1 (6 bases). Germline CDR1 and CDR2: PRHDT and FYEKMQ (reference sequence). Trimming took 5 bases from V and 4 from J, leaving 15 bases between them. This CDR3 region has 14 residues. The CDR3 DNA is TGTGCCAGCAGCCAGGGCGGACAGCCTTACGAGCAGTACTTC. This translates into CASSQGGQPYEQYF.

For this clonotype: One junction end disagrees with the germline gene, perhaps due to a read error. This chain links TRBV12-3 or TRBV12-4 with TRBJ2-1; tentative D call: TRBD2 (6 bases). This CDR3 spans 14 amino acids. In DNA form, the CDR3 reads TGTGCCAGCAGTTTAAGTGGGGGGACGAATGAGCAGTCCTTC. Its translation is CASSLSGGTNEQSF.

The gene calls are TRBV9 and TRBJ1-1; 8 bases match TRBD1. With 4 bases clipped from V and 5 bases from J, the junction kept 10 bases outside the gene matches. This CDR3 spans 15 amino acids. CDR1 is SGDLS, CDR2 YYNGEE, per germline. The CDR3 sequence: CASSTRSQGGTEAFF. The CDR3 nucleotides read TGTGCCAGCAGCACCCGATCACAGGGGGGGACTGAAGCTTTCTTT. Based on the CDR3 plus reference TRBV9 and TRBJ1-1, the full variable domain is DSGVTQTPKHLITATGQRVTLRCSPRSGDLSVYWYQQSLDQGLQFLIQYYNGEERAKGNILERFSAQQFPDLHSELNLSSLELGDSALYFCASSTRSQGGTEAFFGQGTRLTVV.

The genes are TRBV9 and TRBJ2-7, with 9 bases that match TRBD2. J gave up 5 bases and V 0 bases, and 9 bases lay outside the gene matches. The CDR3 extends over 16 amino acids. CDR1 is SGDLS, CDR2 YYNGEE, per germline. The CDR3 loop reads CASSVAMGGGAHEQYF. The CDR3 DNA follows: TGTGCCAGCAGCGTAGCGATGGGCGGGGGGGCCCACGAGCAGTACTTC.

This chain connects TRBV5-4 to TRBJ2-1; 12 bases map to TRBD2. Germline V CDR1 and CDR2: SGHNT, YYREEE (reference sequence). Losses at the gene ends were 5 bases for V and 7 bases for J; bases not matched to a gene: 7. The length of the CDR3 is 15 residues. DNA of the CDR3: TGTGCCAGCAGAACCGGACTAGCGGGGCGAAATGAGCAGTTCTTC. Protein sequence: CASRTGLAGRNEQFF. The whole variable domain, filled in from reference TRBV5-4 and TRBJ2-1, reads ETGVTQSPTHLIKTRGQQVTLRCSSQSGHNTVSWYQQALGQGPQFIFQYYREEENGRGNFPPRFSGLQFPNYSSELNVNALELDDSALYLCASRTGLAGRNEQFFGPGTRLTVL.

The chain joins TRBV6-5 to TRBJ2-2; possibly TRBD1 or TRBD2 for D (6 bases each). This CDR3 contains 14 residues. CDR1 and CDR2 from the germline V gene are MNHEY and SVGAGI. V was shortened by 7 bases and J by 3 bases, with 12 bases between the two germline ends. CDR3 DNA sequence: TGTGCCAGCATTGGGGGGCAGTACACCGGGGAGCTGTTTTTT. Its translation: CASIGGQYTGELFF.